Sequencing of this TCR beta chain was carried out in a study of identical twins. Findings of the study overall: Beta clonotypes that were abundant in cord blood contained fewer insertions, a pattern absent from memory repertoires. Diverse VJ usage suggested most zero-insertion clonotypes were not invariant T cells.

TCRdb reprocessed the 5' RACE reads with MiXCR, giving one entry per CDR3 protein. The repertoire holds over 600,000 distinct CDR3 sequences, with roughly 20% as singletons. Regarding this clonotype: Its target is not known.

V lost 10 bases and J lost 5; bases outside the gene matches: 8. The CDR3 loop spans 14 amino acids. Germline V CDR1 and CDR2: MNHNS, SASEGT. These sequences were also reported in another study, on T cells expressing NK-cell markers. Turning to that study: Only alpha-beta TCR T cells were sorted in several experiments, using an anti-gamma-delta TCR antibody. These same clonotypes (in several donors) also led the CD3+CD56-NKG2C+ fraction.

The chain links TRBV6-1 to TRBJ2-2; the match to TRBD2 covers 9 bases. The receptor comes from a woman in her late teens or twenties in good health. Input material: PBMCs. This CDR3 reads CAISASGATGELFF. The CDR3 DNA is TGTGCCATCTCCGCTAGCGGGGCAACCGGGGAGCTGTTTTTT.